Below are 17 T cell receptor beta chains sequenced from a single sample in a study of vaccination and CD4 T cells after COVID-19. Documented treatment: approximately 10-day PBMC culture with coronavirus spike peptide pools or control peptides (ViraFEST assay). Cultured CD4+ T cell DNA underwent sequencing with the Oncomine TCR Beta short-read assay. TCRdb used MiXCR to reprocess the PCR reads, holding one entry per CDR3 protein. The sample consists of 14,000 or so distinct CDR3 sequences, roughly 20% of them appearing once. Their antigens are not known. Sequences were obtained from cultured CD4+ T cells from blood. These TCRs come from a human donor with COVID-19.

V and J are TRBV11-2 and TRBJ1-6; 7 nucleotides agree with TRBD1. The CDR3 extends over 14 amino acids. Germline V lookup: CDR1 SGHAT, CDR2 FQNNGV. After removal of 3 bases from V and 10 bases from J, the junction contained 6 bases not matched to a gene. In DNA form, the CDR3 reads TGTGCCAGCAGCTTGACAGGGTTGAGGTCACCCCTCCACTTT. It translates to CASSLTGLRSPLHF.

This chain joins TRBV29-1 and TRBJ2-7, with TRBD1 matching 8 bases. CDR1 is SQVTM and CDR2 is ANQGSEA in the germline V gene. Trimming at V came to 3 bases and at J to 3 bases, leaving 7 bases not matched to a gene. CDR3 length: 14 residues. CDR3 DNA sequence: TGCAGCGTTGAGGACAGGGCAGGGGTCTACGAGCAGTACTTC. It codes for CSVEDRAGVYEQYF.

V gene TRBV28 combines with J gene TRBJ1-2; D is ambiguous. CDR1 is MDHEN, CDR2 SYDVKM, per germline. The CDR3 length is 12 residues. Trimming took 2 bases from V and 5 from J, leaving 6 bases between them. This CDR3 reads CASSLGRYGYTF. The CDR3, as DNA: TGTGCCAGCAGTTTAGGCCGGTATGGCTACACCTTC.

In DNA, the CDR3 is TGTGCCAGCAGCTCCACAGGGGCGAGGATCGAGCAGTACTTC. Its protein product is CASSSTGARIEQYF. The gene calls are TRBV11-1 and TRBJ2-7, with 7 positions matching TRBD1. This CDR3 contains 14 residues. In germline, CDR1 is SGHAT, CDR2 FQDESV (reference sequence). V trimming: 4 bases; J trimming: 6 bases; junction bases outside the gene matches: 9.

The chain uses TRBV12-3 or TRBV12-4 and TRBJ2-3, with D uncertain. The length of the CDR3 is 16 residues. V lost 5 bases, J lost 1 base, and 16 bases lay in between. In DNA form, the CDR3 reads TGTGCCAGCAGTCACGGGTGGGGAAGGGGCACAGATACGCAGTATTTT. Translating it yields CASSHGWGRGTDTQYF.

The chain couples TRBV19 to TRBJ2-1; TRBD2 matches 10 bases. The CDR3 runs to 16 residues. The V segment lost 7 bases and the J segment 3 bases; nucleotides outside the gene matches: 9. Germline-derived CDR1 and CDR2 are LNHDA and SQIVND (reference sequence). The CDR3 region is CASTEIAGGNYNEQFF. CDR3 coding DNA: TGTGCCAGTACTGAAATAGCGGGGGGAAACTACAATGAGCAGTTCTTC.

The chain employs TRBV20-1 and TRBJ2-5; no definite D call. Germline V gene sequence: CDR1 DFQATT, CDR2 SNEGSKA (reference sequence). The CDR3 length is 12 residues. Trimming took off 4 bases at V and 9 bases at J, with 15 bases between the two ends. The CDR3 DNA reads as TGCAGTGCTATGCGTCAACTGGTAGCCCAGTACTTC. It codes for CSAMRQLVAQYF.

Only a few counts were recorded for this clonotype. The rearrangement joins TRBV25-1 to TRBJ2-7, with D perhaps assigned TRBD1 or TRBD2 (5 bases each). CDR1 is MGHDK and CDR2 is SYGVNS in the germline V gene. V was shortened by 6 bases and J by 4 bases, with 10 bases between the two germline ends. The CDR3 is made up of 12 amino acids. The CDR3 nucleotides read TGTGCCAGCAGGGTGGGGGTTTACGAGCAGTACTTC. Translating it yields CASRVGVYEQYF.

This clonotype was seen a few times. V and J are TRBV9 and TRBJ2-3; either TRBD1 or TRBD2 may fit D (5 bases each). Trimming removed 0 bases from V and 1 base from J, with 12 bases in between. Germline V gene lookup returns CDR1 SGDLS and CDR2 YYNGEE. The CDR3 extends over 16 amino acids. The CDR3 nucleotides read TGTGCCAGCAGCGTAGGGGGGTCGCAGGGCACAGATACGCAGTATTTT. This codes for CASSVGGSQGTDTQYF.

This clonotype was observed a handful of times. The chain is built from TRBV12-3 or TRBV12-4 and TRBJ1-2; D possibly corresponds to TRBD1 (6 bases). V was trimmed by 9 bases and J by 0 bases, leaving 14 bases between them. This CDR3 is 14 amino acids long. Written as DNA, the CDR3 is TGTGCCAGTTCTCGGGACAATCCTAACTATGGCTACACCTTC. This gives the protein CASSRDNPNYGYTF.

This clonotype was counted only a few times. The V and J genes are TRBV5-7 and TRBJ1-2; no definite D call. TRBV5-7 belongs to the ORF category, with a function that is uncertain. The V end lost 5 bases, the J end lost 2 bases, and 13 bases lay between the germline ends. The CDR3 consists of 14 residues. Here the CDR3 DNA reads TGTGCCAGCAGTTTTCCCGGTCCGAACTATGGCTACACCTTC. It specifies CASSFPGPNYGYTF.

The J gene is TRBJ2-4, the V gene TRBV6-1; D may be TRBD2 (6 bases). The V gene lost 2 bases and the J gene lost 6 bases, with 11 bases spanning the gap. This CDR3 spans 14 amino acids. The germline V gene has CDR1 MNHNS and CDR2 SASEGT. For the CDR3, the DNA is TGTGCCAGCAGTGAATCCCAAGCGGGAAACATTCAGTACTTC. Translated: CASSESQAGNIQYF.

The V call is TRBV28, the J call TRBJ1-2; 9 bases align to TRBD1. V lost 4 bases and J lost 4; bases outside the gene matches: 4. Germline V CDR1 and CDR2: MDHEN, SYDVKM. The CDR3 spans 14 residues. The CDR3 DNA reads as TGTGCCAGCAGTTCCACGGACAGGGGCTATGGCTACACCTTC. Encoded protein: CASSSTDRGYGYTF.

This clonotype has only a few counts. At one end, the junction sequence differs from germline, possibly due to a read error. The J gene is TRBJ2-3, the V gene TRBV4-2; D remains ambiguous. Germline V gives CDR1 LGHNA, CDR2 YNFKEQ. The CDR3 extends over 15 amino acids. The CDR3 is CASSQGGLYTDTQYF. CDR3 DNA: TGTGCCAGCAGTCAAGGTGGGCTATACACAGATACGCAGTATTTT.

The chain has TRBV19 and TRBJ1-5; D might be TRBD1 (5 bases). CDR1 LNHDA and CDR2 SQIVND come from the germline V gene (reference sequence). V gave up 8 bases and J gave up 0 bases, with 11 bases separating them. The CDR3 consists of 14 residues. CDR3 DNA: TGTGCCAGTGAGAGGGGCGGTAGCAATCAGCCCCAGCATTTT. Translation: CASERGGSNQPQHF. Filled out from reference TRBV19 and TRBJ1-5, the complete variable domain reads DGGITQSPKYLFRKEGQNVTLSCEQNLNHDAMYWYRQDPGQGLRLIYYSQIVNDFQKGDIAEGYSVSREKKESFPLTVTSAQKNPTAFYLCASERGGSNQPQHFGDGTRLSIL.

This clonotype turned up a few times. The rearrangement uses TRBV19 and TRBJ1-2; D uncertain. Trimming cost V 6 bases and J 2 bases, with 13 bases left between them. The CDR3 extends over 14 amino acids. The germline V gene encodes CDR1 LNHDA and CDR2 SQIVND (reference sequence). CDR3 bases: TGTGCCAGTAGGGTTCCCGGGAACAACTATGGCTACACCTTC. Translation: CASRVPGNNYGYTF.

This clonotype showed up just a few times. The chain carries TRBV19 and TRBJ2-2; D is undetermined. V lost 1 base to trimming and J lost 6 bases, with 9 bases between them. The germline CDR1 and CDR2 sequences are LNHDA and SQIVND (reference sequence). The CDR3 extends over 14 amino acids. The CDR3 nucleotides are TGTGCCAGTAGTATAGGCTCAGGCTCCGGGGAGCTGTTTTTT. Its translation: CASSIGSGSGELFF.